Each of the 16 T cell receptor beta chains below was sequenced from the same sample in a study of technical replicates of blood from a few donors. Sequencing used immunoSEQ multiplex PCR; TCRdb keeps in-frame clones, though not all of them. Of some 64,000 clones detected, 90% to 95% appear once; the ten largest clones hold 3.5% to 5%. What was sequenced was PBMCs. The receptor source for this set is a human donor in good health. Some clones in this sample may be carry-over from other donors' samples.

V is TRBV12-5 and J is TRBJ2-1, with 7 bases lining up with TRBD2. J gave up 13 bases and V 5 bases, and 8 bases lay outside the gene matches. The CDR3 loop spans 12 amino acids. Per germline, CDR1 LGHNT and CDR2 FRNRAP. CDR3 region: CASGEQAGLQFF. The CDR3 nucleotides read TGTGCTAGTGGTGAACAAGCGGGGCTTCAGTTCTTC.

The chain is built from TRBV5-5 and TRBJ1-2; a possible D gene is TRBD1 (5 bases). The CDR3 totals 15 residues. With 2 bases removed from V and 4 bases from J, the gap between germline ends came to 15 bases. Germline CDR1 and CDR2: SGHKS and YYEKEE (reference sequence). CDR3 coding DNA: TGTGCCAGCAGCTTTTCCGACCGGGGGGGCTATGGCTACACCTTC. Its translation is CASSFSDRGGYGYTF.

This sequence joins TRBV28 and TRBJ2-5, with TRBD2 matching 10 bases. Per germline, CDR1 MDHEN and CDR2 SYDVKM. The CDR3 length is 15 residues. With V trimmed by 4 bases and J by 1 base, 3 bases remained unmatched. CDR3 sequence: CASSSLAGVQETQYF. DNA for the CDR3: TGTGCCAGCAGTTCCCTAGCGGGGGTCCAAGAGACCCAGTACTTC.

The V and J genes are TRBV7-6 and TRBJ2-5, with 8 bases matching TRBD2. This CDR3 has 15 amino acids. V was pared by 5 bases and J by 5 bases, with 10 bases of the junction left unmatched. In germline, CDR1 is SGHVS, CDR2 FNYEAQ. The CDR3 spells CASSTPGGAGETQYF. The CDR3 bases are TGTGCCAGCAGCACACCCGGGGGGGCCGGGGAGACCCAGTACTTC.

The gene calls are TRBV5-6 and TRBJ2-7, with 9 bases identical to TRBD2. Germline loops: CDR1 SGHDT, CDR2 YYEEEE. V lost 2 bases and J lost 4; bases outside the gene matches: 13. The length of the CDR3 is 17 residues. The CDR3 DNA reads as TGTGCCAGCAGCTTAGGTCTAGCGGGATTCCTGGGGTACGAGCAGTACTTC. Translating gives CASSLGLAGFLGYEQYF.

The chain employs TRBV6-6 and TRBJ1-2, with D perhaps TRBD1 (5 bases). Germline V gene data show CDR1 as MNHNY and CDR2 as SVGAGI (reference sequence). Trimming shortened V by 5 bases and J by 6 bases, and 13 bases separated the two germline ends. The CDR3 extends over 13 amino acids. The CDR3 bases are TGTGCCAGCAGTCCGGCAGGGCAGCATGGCTACACCTTC. As protein: CASSPAGQHGYTF.

V and J are TRBV14 and TRBJ2-1, with a weak D call TRBD2 (5 bases). Germline V gives CDR1 SGHDN, CDR2 FVKESK. Trimming took off 0 bases at V and 4 bases at J, with 13 bases between the two ends. The CDR3 sequence is 16 residues long. This chain's CDR3 is CASSQDIGLRYNEQFF. DNA of the CDR3: TGTGCCAGCAGCCAAGATATCGGACTCCGATACAATGAGCAGTTCTTC.

The V call is TRBV5-1, the J call TRBJ1-1, with 9 bases aligning to TRBD1. This CDR3 contains 15 residues. Germline-derived CDR1 and CDR2 are SGHRS and YFSETQ. V gave up 4 bases and J gave up 0 bases; unmatched junction bases: 4. The CDR3 loop reads CASSIGTGLNTEAFF. CDR3 nucleotide sequence: TGCGCCAGCAGCATCGGGACAGGGCTGAACACTGAAGCTTTCTTT. The whole variable domain, remainder taken from reference TRBV5-1 and TRBJ1-1, is KAGVTQTPRYLIKTRGQQVTLSCSPISGHRSVSWYQQTPGQGLQFLFEYFSETQRNKGNFPGRFSGRQFSNSRSEMNVSTLELGDSALYLCASSIGTGLNTEAFFGQGTRLTVV.

This clone appeared a few times. The gene calls are TRBV11-2 and TRBJ2-7; D is possibly TRBD1 (6 bases). Deletions cut 0 bases from V and 2 bases from J, with 14 bases between. This CDR3 has 16 amino acids. Germline-derived CDR1 and CDR2 are SGHAT and FQNNGV. The CDR3 spells CASSLDLGRGTYEQYF. DNA of the CDR3: TGTGCCAGCAGCTTAGATCTCGGCAGGGGAACCTACGAGCAGTACTTC.

In the case of this clone: Germline and junction disagree at one end, which may indicate a read error. The chain couples TRBV27 to TRBJ1-3; D is unclear. The length of the CDR3 is 14 residues. Germline values: CDR1 MNHEY, CDR2 SMNVEV (reference sequence). CDR3 amino acids: CASSLGLPGNTIYF. CDR3 bases: TGTGCCAGCAGTTTAGGACTCCCTGGGAACACCATATATTTT.

V and J are TRBV13 and TRBJ2-3, with 9 nucleotides matching TRBD2. The germline V gene has CDR1 PRHDT and CDR2 FYEKMQ (reference sequence). The CDR3 sequence is 17 residues long. V lost 4 bases, J lost 4 bases, and 12 bases stayed unmatched. Here the CDR3 reads CASSSQTGTSWPDTQYF. For the CDR3, the DNA is TGTGCCAGCAGCTCGCAGACCGGGACTAGCTGGCCAGATACGCAGTATTTT.

The chain couples TRBV28 to TRBJ2-5, with 9 bases aligning to TRBD1. Unmatched junction bases numbered 12, after V lost 7 bases and J lost 6 bases. Germline CDR1 MDHEN, CDR2 SYDVKM. This CDR3 is built from 15 residues. The CDR3 region has the DNA TGTGCCAGCACCGTTGCTGGGACAGGGATAAAGACCCAGTACTTC. Translated: CASTVAGTGIKTQYF.

V is TRBV7-2 and J is TRBJ1-1; D unresolved. Trimming shortened V by 2 bases and J by 1 base, and 20 bases separated the two germline ends. CDR1 and CDR2 from the germline V gene are SGHTA and FQGNSA. CDR3 size: 18 residues. Written as DNA, the CDR3 is TGTGCCAGCAGCTTATGGGATCCGGTGTGGAGGAAGAACACTGAAGCTTTCTTT. Its translation: CASSLWDPVWRKNTEAFF. The variable domain in full, with the rest retrieved from reference TRBV7-2 and TRBJ1-1, is GAGVSQSPSNKVTEKGKDVELRCDPISGHTALYWYRQSLGQGLEFLIYFQGNSAPDKSGLPSDRFSAERTGGSVSTLTIQRTQQEDSAVYLCASSLWDPVWRKNTEAFFGQGTRLTVV.

This chain joins TRBV7-9 and TRBJ1-3; D perhaps matches TRBD1 (6 bases). Germline V CDR1 and CDR2: SEHNR, FQNEAQ (reference sequence). The CDR3 covers 13 residues. Between the trimmed V and J ends, which lost 7 bases and 8 bases, there was a span of 15 bases. Written as DNA, the CDR3 is TGTGCCAGCAAAATTGGGGGGGCAGACACCATATATTTT. It encodes CASKIGGADTIYF.

This chain links TRBV7-2 with TRBJ2-7, with a possible D match to TRBD1 (6 bases). V was shortened by 5 bases and J by 1 base, with 12 bases between the two germline ends. CDR3 size: 14 residues. Germline V lookup: CDR1 SGHTA, CDR2 FQGNSA. The CDR3 DNA is TGTGCCAGCAGCCCCGGGACACCTTCCTACGAGCAGTACTTC. This sequence encodes CASSPGTPSYEQYF.

V gene TRBV6-5 combines with J gene TRBJ2-3, with TRBD2 matching over 9 bases. Germline CDR1 reads MNHEY; CDR2 reads SVGAGI. V lost 4 bases and J lost 7; bases outside the gene matches: 12. This CDR3 is built from 16 residues. CDR3 loop: CASSSHLSGSLYTQYF. CDR3 nucleotides: TGTGCCAGCAGTTCGCATCTTAGCGGGAGTCTATATACGCAGTATTTT.